Listed below are T cell receptor beta chains from one sample, sequenced in a study of PD-L1 blockade in urothelial cancer. TCRdb's copy holds only in-frame clones and misses some; the assay was immunoSEQ multiplex PCR. The sample holds 70,000 to 75,000 clones, roughly 90% seen once. The source was PBMCs, collected around atezolizumab (anti-PD-L1) treatment. The receptors were gathered from a man between 65 and 80 years old with urothelial cancer. CDR3s include the opening cysteine and the closing phenylalanine or tryptophan. A D gene is named only where the DNA matches it firmly. The size field is filled for only some rows; it gives once, few, many or a size class.

J: TRBJ2-7; D: TRBD2; size: .; V: TRBV11-2; CDR3: CASSPGGPSYEQYF; DNA: TGTGCCAGCAGCCCGGGGGGTCCCTCCTACGAGCAGTACTTC
J: TRBJ2-7; D: TRBD1; size: .; V: TRBV6-5; CDR3: CASTPGTGESEQYF; DNA: TGTGCCAGCACCCCCGGGACAGGGGAGAGTGAGCAGTACTTC
J: TRBJ2-7; D: TRBD1; size: few; V: TRBV28; CDR3: CASSGDRGYGQYF; DNA: TGTGCCAGCAGTGGGGACAGGGGCTACGGGCAGTACTTC
J: TRBJ2-5; D: .; size: .; V: TRBV9; CDR3: CASSVAPAGQETQYF; DNA: TGTGCCAGCAGCGTAGCCCCAGCGGGCCAAGAGACCCAGTACTTC
J: TRBJ2-7; D: TRBD2; size: .; V: TRBV27; CDR3: CASSPQLSGSSYEQYF; DNA: TGTGCCAGCAGTCCGCAATTGAGCGGGAGCTCCTACGAGCAGTACTTC
J: TRBJ2-7; D: TRBD2; size: .; V: TRBV5-1; CDR3: CASSLTLAGDEQYF; DNA: TGCGCCAGCAGCTTGACACTAGCGGGAGACGAGCAGTACTTC
J: TRBJ2-1; D: TRBD2; size: .; V: TRBV28; CDR3: CASLSGGLAGENEQFF; DNA: TGTGCCAGCCTTTCCGGCGGACTAGCGGGCGAGAATGAGCAGTTCTTC
J: TRBJ2-6; D: TRBD1; size: once; V: TRBV10-2; CDR3: CASSQQGAGANVLTF; DNA: TGCGCCAGCAGCCAACAGGGGGCCGGGGCCAACGTCCTGACTTTC
J: TRBJ2-3; D: TRBD2; size: .; V: TRBV10-3; CDR3: CAISEGGRATTDTQYF; DNA: TGTGCCATCAGTGAAGGTGGGAGGGCCACCACAGATACGCAGTATTTT
J: TRBJ2-7; D: TRBD2; size: .; V: TRBV6-1; CDR3: CASSTGGVVYEQYF; DNA: TGTGCCAGCTCTACGGGGGGGGTAGTCTACGAGCAGTACTTC
J: TRBJ2-7; D: .; size: .; V: TRBV10-2; CDR3: CATRLGGEQYF; DNA: TGCGCCACCCGTCTAGGGGGCGAGCAGTACTTC
J: TRBJ1-1; D: .; size: .; V: TRBV7-9; CDR3: CASSPQGGGGNTEAFF; DNA: TGTGCCAGCAGCCCACAGGGCGGGGGGGGGAACACTGAAGCTTTCTTT
J: TRBJ1-5; D: TRBD1; size: .; V: TRBV7-2; CDR3: CASRYTGGNQPQHF; DNA: TGTGCCAGCAGATATACAGGGGGCAATCAGCCCCAGCATTTT
J: TRBJ2-2; D: TRBD1; size: .; V: TRBV28; CDR3: CASSFPGGIGELFF; DNA: TGTGCCAGCAGTTTTCCAGGGGGAATCGGGGAGCTGTTTTTT
J: TRBJ2-1; D: TRBD2; size: .; V: TRBV18; CDR3: CASSPGTSGRNEQFF; DNA: TGTGCCAGCTCACCTGGGACTAGCGGGAGGAATGAGCAGTTCTTC
J: TRBJ2-3; D: TRBD1; size: .; V: TRBV18; CDR3: CASSTRGQSTDTQYF; DNA: TGTGCCAGCTCAACCAGGGGGCAGAGCACAGATACGCAGTATTTT
J: TRBJ2-3; D: .; size: .; V: TRBV7-3; CDR3: CASSAPVGGGSRYTQYF; DNA: TGTGCCAGCAGCGCCCCCGTCGGGGGCGGGAGCAGGTATACGCAGTATTTT
J: TRBJ2-1; D: TRBD1; size: once; V: TRBV6-5; CDR3: CASSYKPGQGHNEQFF; DNA: TGTGCCAGCAGCTACAAACCGGGACAGGGCCACAATGAGCAGTTCTTC
J: TRBJ2-7; D: TRBD2; size: .; V: TRBV7-8; CDR3: CASSPLAGGRTYEQYF; DNA: TGTGCCAGCAGCCCCTTAGCGGGGGGGAGAACCTACGAGCAGTACTTC
J: TRBJ2-2; D: TRBD2; size: .; V: TRBV6-6; CDR3: CASSRVGGINTGELFF; DNA: TGTGCCAGCAGCCGCGTGGGGGGGATAAACACCGGGGAGCTGTTTTTT
J: TRBJ2-1; D: TRBD2; size: .; V: TRBV9; CDR3: CASSVVREGSYNEQFF; DNA: TGTGCCAGCAGCGTAGTGCGGGAGGGGTCCTACAATGAGCAGTTCTTC
J: TRBJ1-2; D: .; size: .; V: TRBV7-2; CDR3: CASSPTGTGGYTF; DNA: TGTGCCAGCAGCCCTACCGGGACTGGTGGCTACACCTTC
J: TRBJ1-5; D: .; size: .; V: TRBV18; CDR3: CASSSRTVNSNQPQHF; DNA: TGTGCCAGCTCATCAAGGACAGTCAATAGCAATCAGCCCCAGCATTTT
J: TRBJ2-1; D: .; size: .; V: TRBV27; CDR3: CASSYGPISPLDEQFF; DNA: TGTGCCAGCAGTTATGGCCCGATCTCGCCGCTCGATGAGCAGTTCTTC
J: TRBJ1-2; D: .; size: once; V: TRBV2; CDR3: CALGRFQGYTF; DNA: TGTGCCCTCGGGAGGTTTCAAGGCTACACCTTC
J: TRBJ1-1; D: .; size: .; V: TRBV28; CDR3: CASSSSLRNTEAFF; DNA: TGTGCCAGCAGTTCCTCCCTTAGAAACACTGAAGCTTTCTTT
J: TRBJ2-7; D: .; size: .; V: TRBV2; CDR3: CASIPDWHQGNEQYF; DNA: TGTGCCAGCATCCCCGACTGGCATCAAGGTAACGAGCAGTACTTC
J: TRBJ2-7; D: .; size: once; V: TRBV6-1; CDR3: CASKRGYEQYF; DNA: TGTGCCAGCAAAAGGGGTTACGAGCAGTACTTC
J: TRBJ2-2; D: TRBD1; size: .; V: TRBV9; CDR3: CASGGQGATGELFF; DNA: TGTGCCAGTGGAGGACAGGGGGCGACCGGGGAGCTGTTTTTT
J: TRBJ2-2; D: TRBD2; size: .; V: TRBV9; CDR3: CASRTSGNSGELFF; DNA: TGTGCCAGCCGGACTAGCGGGAACTCCGGGGAGCTGTTTTTT
J: TRBJ2-1; D: .; size: .; V: TRBV2; CDR3: CASSDNNEQFF; DNA: TGTGCCAGCAGTGATAACAATGAGCAGTTCTTC
J: TRBJ2-1; D: .; size: .; V: TRBV7-9; CDR3: CASSPSGVPSYNEQFF; DNA: TGTGCCAGCAGCCCCTCGGGAGTACCGTCCTACAATGAGCAGTTCTTC
J: TRBJ2-3; D: TRBD1; size: .; V: TRBV6-7; CDR3: CASSSRDRGFRVETDTQYF; DNA: TGTGCCAGCAGCTCCCGGGACAGGGGTTTTAGGGTAGAGACAGATACGCAGTATTTT
J: TRBJ2-4; D: TRBD2; size: .; V: TRBV29-1; CDR3: CSVGGGTGMAKNIQYF; DNA: TGCAGCGTCGGGGGGGGGACGGGGATGGCCAAAAACATTCAGTACTTC
J: TRBJ2-3; D: .; size: .; V: TRBV5-8; CDR3: CASSLFGGNTDTQYF; DNA: TGTGCCAGCAGCTTGTTTGGGGGGAACACAGATACGCAGTATTTT
J: TRBJ2-7; D: .; size: once; V: TRBV4-1; CDR3: CASSSRQSSYEQYF; DNA: TGCGCCAGCAGCTCCCGACAGTCTTCCTACGAGCAGTACTTC
J: TRBJ1-5; D: .; size: .; V: TRBV5-4; CDR3: CASSLLNQPQHF; DNA: TGTGCCAGCAGCTTGTTAAATCAGCCCCAGCATTTT
J: TRBJ1-2; D: .; size: .; V: TRBV11-1; CDR3: CASSLGSRGGYTF; DNA: TGTGCCAGCAGCTTAGGTTCCAGGGGAGGCTACACCTTC